This T cell receptor (beta chain) is from a study of T cells in narcolepsy. Study overall: Donors had narcolepsy type 1 or type 2, or were healthy controls.

As for this clone: Its antigen is currently unknown.

Regarding the study as a whole: Autoreactive clonotypes reportedly recurred in blood of same and different patients, not controls. In some patient and control memory CD4+ samples, autoreactive clones were absent. HCRT-specific and TRIB2-specific autoreactive clonotypes appeared among same-patient CSF and blood CD4+ clonotypes.

J gave up 3 bases and V 8 bases, and 10 bases lay outside the gene matches. Germline V gives CDR1 MNHEY, CDR2 SVGAGI. There are 15 residues in the CDR3. Here immunoSEQ multiplex PCR was the method, and the copy in TCRdb shows in-frame clones only, minus some. The sample yields 25,000 to 35,000 clones, approximately 79% seen once. This receptor was obtained from a human donor in good health. The sequencing sample was made of memory (CD45RA-) CD4+ T cells from blood. The chain recombines TRBV6-5 with TRBJ2-7, with TRBD2 matching over 10 bases. The CDR3 nucleotides read TGTGCCAGCTCACGACTGGGACTAGCGTTCTACGAGCAGTACTTC. Translated, it gives CASSRLGLAFYEQYF.